This T cell receptor beta chain derives from a study of Ad26.COV2.S vaccination and SARS-CoV-2 variants. Study details: Dosing was one shot or two shots 56 days apart. General study results and limits: Spike-specific TCR breadth in vaccine recipients exceeded that seen in placebo recipients. The TCR breadth and depth analyses may have produced an underestimate of total T cell responses. Those who received vaccine or placebo ended up with similar non-spike TCR breadth.

The treatment here: roughly 20 received Ad26.COV2.S at low or high dose, single or two shots; roughly 5 received placebo; per-sample allocation not given. Sampling was done on day 63 after the first vaccine or placebo injection. The ends were cut back, 2 bases at V and 0 bases at J, with 8 bases in the middle. Germline loops: CDR1 MNHEY, CDR2 SVGAGI. The CDR3 length is 14 residues. To note about this clone: Antigen unknown. This sample also contains other DNA sequences that code for the same CDR3.

The repertoire was sequenced with immunoSEQ multiplex PCR; TCRdb's copy has only in-frame clones and lacks some. The table includes 350,000 to 400,000 clones, 75% to 90% detected once. This TCR derives from a person between 18 and 65 years old who received the Ad26.COV2.S COVID-19 vaccine or a placebo. The chain couples TRBV6-5 to TRBJ2-7; D is possibly TRBD1 or TRBD2 (6 bases each). Sequencing used peripheral blood, obtained in a trial of Ad26.COV2.S vaccine versus placebo. The chain's CDR3 is CASSYGGGSYEQYF. CDR3 DNA: TGTGCCAGCAGTTACGGAGGGGGCTCCTACGAGCAGTACTTC.